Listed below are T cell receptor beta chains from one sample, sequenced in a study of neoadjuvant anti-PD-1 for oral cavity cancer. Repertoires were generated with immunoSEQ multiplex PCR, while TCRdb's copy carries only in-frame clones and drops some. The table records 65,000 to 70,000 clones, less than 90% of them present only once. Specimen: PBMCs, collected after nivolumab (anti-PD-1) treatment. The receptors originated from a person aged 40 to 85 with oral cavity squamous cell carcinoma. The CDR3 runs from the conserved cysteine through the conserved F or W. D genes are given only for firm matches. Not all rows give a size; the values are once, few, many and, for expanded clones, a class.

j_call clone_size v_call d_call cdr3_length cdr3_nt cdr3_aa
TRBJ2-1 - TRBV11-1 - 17 TGTGCCAGCATTAATCGAGGGGGGCTTAGCTCCTACAATGAGCAGTTCTTC CASINRGGLSSYNEQFF
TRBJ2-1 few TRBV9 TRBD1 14 TGTGCCAGCAACGGACAGGGTTTATACAATGAGCAGTTCTTC CASNGQGLYNEQFF
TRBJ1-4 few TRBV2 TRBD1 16 TGTGCCAGCAGACGACAGGGAACGGCAGCTAATGAAAAACTGTTTTTT CASRRQGTAANEKLFF
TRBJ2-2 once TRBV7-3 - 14 TGTGCCAGCAGCCCCCCCGGGACCACCGGGGAGCTGTTTTTT CASSPPGTTGELFF
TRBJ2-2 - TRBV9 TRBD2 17 TGTGCCAGCAGCTTATTAGCGGGAGGGAGTTCCACCGGGGAGCTGTTTTTT CASSLLAGGSSTGELFF
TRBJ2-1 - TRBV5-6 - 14 TGTGCCAGCAGCTTATGGGGGTCCGAAATAGAGCAGTTCTTC CASSLWGSEIEQFF
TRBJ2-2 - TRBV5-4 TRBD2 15 TGTGCCAGCAGCCAGGGACTAGCGAGCACCGGGGAGCTGTTTTTT CASSQGLASTGELFF
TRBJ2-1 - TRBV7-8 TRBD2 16 TGTGCCAGCAGCCCCCTCCCAGCGGGGGGTTACAATGAGCAGTTCTTC CASSPLPAGGYNEQFF
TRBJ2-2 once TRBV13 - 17 TGTGCCAGCAGCTTATCCGTTGGACGGGAGTACACCGGGGAGCTGTTTTTT CASSLSVGREYTGELFF
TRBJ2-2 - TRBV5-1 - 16 TGCGCCAGCAGCTTGGTGGGCCCCGGGTATAGCGGGGAGCTGTTTTTT CASSLVGPGYSGELFF
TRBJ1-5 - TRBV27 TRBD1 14 TGTGCCAGCAGTTTAAGGGGGCCAGGCCAGCCCCAGCATTTT CASSLRGPGQPQHF
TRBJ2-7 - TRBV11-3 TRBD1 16 TGTGCCAGCAGCTTAGGGACCGGGACAGATACCTACGAGCAGTACTTC CASSLGTGTDTYEQYF
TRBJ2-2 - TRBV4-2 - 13 TGTGCCAGCAGCCAACCGGACGCCGGGGAGCTGTTTTTT CASSQPDAGELFF
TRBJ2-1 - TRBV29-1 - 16 TGCAGCGTTCGCGGAGCGGGCACTCTCTCCTACAATGAGCAGTTCTTC CSVRGAGTLSYNEQFF
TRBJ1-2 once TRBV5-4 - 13 TGTGCCAGCAGCTTGCAGGGAGGCGGTGGCTACACCTTC CASSLQGGGGYTF
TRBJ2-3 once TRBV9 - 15 TGTGCCAGCAGCGAAAGAAGGGGAAGCACAGATACGCAGTATTTT CASSERRGSTDTQYF
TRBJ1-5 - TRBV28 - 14 TGTGCCAGCAGACAAACAGGGATCAATCAGCCCCAGCATTTT CASRQTGINQPQHF
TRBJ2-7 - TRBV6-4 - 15 TGTGCCAGCAGTGACTCGAGAGGACTCCATACGTGGCAGTACTTC CASSDSRGLHTWQYF
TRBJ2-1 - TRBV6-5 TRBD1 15 TGTGCCAGCAGGACCGGGACAGGGGTCGTCAATGAGCAGTTCTTC CASRTGTGVVNEQFF
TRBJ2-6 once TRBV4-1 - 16 TGCGCCAGCAGCCCGATGGCGGACAGTGGGGCCAACGTCCTGACTTTC CASSPMADSGANVLTF
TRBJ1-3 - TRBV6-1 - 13 TGTGCCAACTCGGAGGGCCCGGGAAACACCATATATTTT CANSEGPGNTIYF
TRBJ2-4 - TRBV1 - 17 TGCACCAGCAGCCAAGACAGGGGGGGCCCCGCCAAAAACATTCAGTACTTC CTSSQDRGGPAKNIQYF
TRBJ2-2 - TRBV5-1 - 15 TGCGCCAGCAGCTTGGGGGTTATCGGTACCGGGGAGCTGTTTTTT CASSLGVIGTGELFF
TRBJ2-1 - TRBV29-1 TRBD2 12 TGCAGCGTTGATAGCGGGAGTAATGAGCAGTTCTTC CSVDSGSNEQFF
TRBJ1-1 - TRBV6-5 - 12 TGTGCCAGCAGTTCCGGCCGGACCCAAGCTTTCTTT CASSSGRTQAFF
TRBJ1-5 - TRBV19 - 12 TGTGCCACGGGGAGGAACAATCAGCCCCAGCATTTT CATGRNNQPQHF
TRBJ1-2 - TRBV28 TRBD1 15 TGTGCCAGCAGTCCCGCCCAGGGGGTCGGCTATGGCTACACCTTC CASSPAQGVGYGYTF
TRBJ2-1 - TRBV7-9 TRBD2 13 TGTGCCAGCAAGGCTAGCGGGTTGGGTGAGCAGTTCTTC CASKASGLGEQFF
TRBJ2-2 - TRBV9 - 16 TGTGCCAGCAGCGTAGGCCCCAGGGGGAACACCGGGGAGCTGTTTTTT CASSVGPRGNTGELFF
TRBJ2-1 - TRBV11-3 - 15 TGTGCCAGCAGCTTAGACGGGGGTCTCTACAATGAGCAGTTCTTC CASSLDGGLYNEQFF
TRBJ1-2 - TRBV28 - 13 TGTGCCAGCAGTTTAACGCAGGGTCCTGGCTACACCTTC CASSLTQGPGYTF
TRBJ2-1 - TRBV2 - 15 TGTGCCAGCAGTGTCGTACAGTTGGCCCCCAATGAGCAGTTCTTC CASSVVQLAPNEQFF
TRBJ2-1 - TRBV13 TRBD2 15 TGTGCCAGCAGCTTAGGGGGACTAGCCCGGGGGGAGCAGTTCTTC CASSLGGLARGEQFF
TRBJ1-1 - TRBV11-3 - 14 TGTGCCAGCAGCGAAAGAACCACAAACACTGAAGCTTTCTTT CASSERTTNTEAFF
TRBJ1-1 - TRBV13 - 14 TGTGCCAGCAGCTTACGGCAGCGAAGCACTGAAGCTTTCTTT CASSLRQRSTEAFF
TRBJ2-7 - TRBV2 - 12 TGTGCCAGCAGTCCCGACCCCTACGAGCAGTACTTC CASSPDPYEQYF
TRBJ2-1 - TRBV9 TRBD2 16 TGTGCCAGCAGCGAGCGACTAGCGGGGGGGCCGGGTGAGCAGTTCTTC CASSERLAGGPGEQFF